This T cell receptor beta chain derives from a study of cytomegalovirus exposure and HLA in healthy donors. Study-level information: From HLA-typed donors, an early data release held approximately 85 million unique TCRs.

Primers for the PCR totalled 60 Vbeta and 13 Jbeta. The assay was immunoSEQ multiplex PCR, and TCRdb's table has in-frame clones only and misses some. The sample has 55,000 to 75,000 clones; the top ten hold approximately 4.3%. Regarding the study as a whole: A later analysis linked a missense DCLRE1C variant to TCR beta V- and J-gene trimming.

A note on this clone: The antigen is undetermined.

The CDR3 is 18 amino acids. V gave up 3 bases and J gave up 3 bases, with 19 bases separating them. CDR1 and CDR2 from the germline V gene are SGHRS and YFSETQ. The sample comprised PBMCs. This chain joins TRBV5-1 and TRBJ2-6; D is possibly TRBD2 (5 bases). This clonotype was obtained from a male donor in good health and CMV-seronegative. The CDR3 coding sequence is TGCGCCAGCAGCTGGGCGGGCAGACGAGTACATGGGGCCAACGTCCTGACTTTC. Amino acids: CASSWAGRRVHGANVLTF.